This T cell receptor (beta chain) was obtained from a study of T-cell reconstitution after alpha-beta-depleted transplantation in children. This CDR3 has 13 residues. V lost 1 base, J lost 5 bases, and 5 bases lay in between. Germline CDR1 reads LGHDT; CDR2 reads YNNKEL (reference sequence). The library targeted TCRbeta and was prepared with unique molecular identifiers. Using its own MiXCR run on the PCR reads, TCRdb lists one record per CDR3 protein. Of approximately 350,000 distinct CDR3 sequences in the sample, approximately 10% are singletons; the top ten hold 2.4%. The sequencing used PBMCs from the stem cell graft donor, collected from the stem cell graft. V gene TRBV3-1 combines with J gene TRBJ2-2; no clear D gene. This clonotype originated in a human donor who donated a stem cell graft to a child with acute lymphoblastic leukemia. The CDR3, as DNA: TGTGCCAGCAGCCAAGTAAAGACCGGGGAGCTGTTTTTT. Its protein is CASSQVKTGELFF. Based on the CDR3 plus reference TRBV3-1 and TRBJ2-2, the full variable domain is DTAVSQTPKYLVTQMGNDKSIKCEQNLGHDTMYWYKQDSKKFLKIMFSYNNKELIINETVPNRFSPKSPDKAHLNLHINSLELGDSAVYFCASSQVKTGELFFGEGSRLTVL.